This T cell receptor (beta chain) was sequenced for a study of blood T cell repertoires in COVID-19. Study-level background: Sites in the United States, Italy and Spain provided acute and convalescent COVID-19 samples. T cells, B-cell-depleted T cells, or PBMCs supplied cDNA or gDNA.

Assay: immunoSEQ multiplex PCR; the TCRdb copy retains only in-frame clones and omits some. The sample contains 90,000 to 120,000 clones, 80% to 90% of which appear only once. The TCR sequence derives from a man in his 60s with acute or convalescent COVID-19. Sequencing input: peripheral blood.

In DNA, the CDR3 is TGTGCCAGCCTTGGGAGACAGGGCGGCATTTACGAGCAGTACTTC. This gives the protein CASLGRQGGIYEQYF. The rearrangement uses TRBV6-5 and TRBJ2-7; 7 nucleotides agree with TRBD1. CDR1 and CDR2 (germline): MNHEY, SVGAGI. V lost 8 bases to trimming and J lost 4 bases; unmatched junction nucleotides: 14. The length of the CDR3 is 15 residues.